The 27 T cell receptor beta chains below were found in one sample sequenced in a study of cytomegalovirus exposure and HLA in healthy donors. Only in-frame clones appear in the TCRdb table, and some are missing; sequencing was by immunoSEQ multiplex PCR. The sample lists about 360,000 clones, roughly 89% occurring once. Sequenced material: PBMCs. Receptors originate from a woman aged 18-29 years in good health and CMV-seronegative.

The chain combines TRBV7-9 with TRBJ2-1, with 9 nucleotides matching TRBD2. V lost 5 bases and J lost 2; bases outside the gene matches: 10. CDR1 and CDR2 (germline): SEHNR, FQNEAQ (reference sequence). The CDR3 runs to 17 residues. The CDR3 sequence: CASSPGTSRRTYNEQFF. CDR3 nucleotides: TGTGCCAGCAGCCCTGGGACTAGCCGCCGAACCTACAATGAGCAGTTCTTC.

V gene TRBV5-1 combines with J gene TRBJ2-2; D not certain. V lost 6 bases and J lost 1, with 10 bases in between. This CDR3 contains 14 residues. Germline CDR1 and CDR2: SGHRS and YFSETQ. CDR3 amino acids: CASNFRGNTGELFF. The CDR3 DNA reads as TGCGCCAGCAATTTCCGCGGGAACACCGGGGAGCTGTTTTTT.

The chain employs TRBV11-2 and TRBJ2-7; TRBD2 matches 9 bases. Unmatched junction bases numbered 7, after V lost 1 base and J lost 0 bases. The germline CDR1 and CDR2 sequences are SGHAT and FQNNGV. The CDR3 extends over 17 amino acids. CDR3 region: CASSLGPTSGSSYEQYF. DNA of the CDR3: TGTGCCAGCAGCTTAGGTCCGACTAGCGGTAGCTCCTACGAGCAGTACTTC.

The J gene is TRBJ2-7, the V gene TRBV27; the D gene is possibly TRBD2 (5 bases). The CDR3 has 16 residues. The V gene lost 4 bases and the J gene lost 0 bases, with 16 bases spanning the gap. Germline V gene sequence: CDR1 MNHEY, CDR2 SMNVEV (reference sequence). CDR3 loop: CASSSARGSVSYEQYF. CDR3 sequence (DNA): TGTGCCAGCAGTTCCGCTCGGGGTAGCGTCTCCTACGAGCAGTACTTC.

This clone has only a few counts. The chain recombines TRBV25-1 with TRBJ1-2; D remains ambiguous. Per the germline V gene, CDR1 is MGHDK and CDR2 is SYGVNS. Trimming left V 4 bases short and J 3 bases short, with 12 bases between. The CDR3 runs 14 residues. The CDR3 sequence: CASSARGSYYGYTF. CDR3 nucleotides: TGTGCCAGCAGTGCCCGCGGCAGCTACTATGGCTACACCTTC.

The chain uses TRBV7-9 and TRBJ2-5; D is possibly TRBD2 (5 bases). V lost 1 base to trimming and J lost 3 bases, with 15 bases between them. This CDR3 is 16 amino acids long. Germline-derived CDR1 and CDR2 are SEHNR and FQNEAQ (reference sequence). The CDR3: CASSLVSAYGEETQYF. The CDR3 coding sequence is TGTGCCAGCAGCTTAGTTAGCGCCTATGGGGAAGAGACCCAGTACTTC. The entire variable domain, with the rest obtained from reference TRBV7-9 and TRBJ2-5, is as follows: DTGVSQNPRHKITKRGQNVTFRCDPISEHNRLYWYRQTLGQGPEFLTYFQNEAQLEKSRLLSDRFSAERPKGSFSTLEIQRTEQGDSAMYLCASSLVSAYGEETQYFGPGTRLLVL.

The table lists this clone with a count of one. The rearrangement links TRBV4-1 to TRBJ1-5; possibly TRBD1 for D (6 bases). V lost 0 bases and J lost 4, with 13 bases in between. CDR3 length equals 16 residues. Germline CDR1 reads MGHRA; CDR2 reads YSYEKL. The CDR3: CASSQEQGIGNQPQHF. CDR3 coding DNA: TGCGCCAGCAGCCAAGAACAGGGTATTGGAAATCAGCCCCAGCATTTT.

The chain links TRBV4-1 to TRBJ1-4; TRBD1 matches at 12 bases. This CDR3 comprises 16 residues. Germline assignment: CDR1 MGHRA and CDR2 YSYEKL. The V gene end was trimmed by 5 bases and the J gene end by 8 bases; junction bases not matched to a gene: 9. The CDR3 loop is CASSWPGTGGSEKLFF. CDR3 DNA sequence: TGCGCCAGCAGCTGGCCCGGGACAGGGGGCAGCGAAAAACTGTTTTTT.

V is TRBV7-8 and J is TRBJ2-1; 8 bases line up with TRBD2. J was trimmed by 2 bases and V by 5 bases; bases with no gene match: 2. Germline values: CDR1 SGHVS, CDR2 FQNEAQ. CDR3 length: 14 residues. The CDR3 DNA reads TGTGCCAGCAGCGTTAGCGGGGCCTACAATGAGCAGTTCTTC. Its protein is CASSVSGAYNEQFF.

The rearrangement joins TRBV7-9 to TRBJ1-5; TRBD1 might be the D (6 bases). Germline loops: CDR1 SEHNR, CDR2 FQNEAQ (reference sequence). The CDR3 loop spans 17 amino acids. Trimming cost V 5 bases and J 6 bases, with 23 bases left between them. The CDR3 DNA follows: TGTGCCAGCAGCACAACGTCGAGCGGGGGGCTTGCTCAGCCCCAGCATTTT. This sequence encodes CASSTTSSGGLAQPQHF.

The genes are TRBV27 and TRBJ2-7; weak D call: TRBD1 (7 bases). Per the germline V gene, CDR1 is MNHEY and CDR2 is SMNVEV (reference sequence). This CDR3 region has 14 residues. The ends were cut back, 5 bases at V and 2 bases at J, with 13 bases in the middle. CDR3: CASSLTGRPYEQYF. In DNA form, the CDR3 reads TGTGCCAGCAGTCTGACAGGGAGGCCCTACGAGCAGTACTTC.

The J gene is TRBJ1-1, the V gene TRBV2, with D tentatively TRBD1 (6 bases). CDR3 length: 15 residues. Germline V gene sequence: CDR1 SNHLY, CDR2 FYNNEI. V was clipped by 6 bases and J by 2 bases, with 16 bases between them. The CDR3 bases are TGTGCCAGCAGCCTAGCTCAGGGGACAAACACTGAAGCTTTCTTT. It translates to CASSLAQGTNTEAFF.

This chain uses TRBV10-3 with TRBJ2-2; D is possibly TRBD1 (6 bases). V dropped 5 bases and J dropped 1 base, with 8 bases sitting between them. The V gene's germline CDR1 is ENHRY and CDR2 SYGVKD. This CDR3 has 14 residues. This chain's CDR3 is CAISWGQNTGELFF. CDR3 nucleotides: TGTGCCATCAGTTGGGGACAGAACACCGGGGAGCTGTTTTTT.

CDR3 loop: CASSGRALSSYNEQFF. The CDR3 DNA follows: TGTGCCAGCAGTGGCAGGGCTCTAAGCTCCTACAATGAGCAGTTCTTC. The genes are TRBV6-6 and TRBJ2-1, with D possibly matching TRBD1 (5 bases). Germline V gene sequence: CDR1 MNHNY, CDR2 SVGAGI (reference sequence). Trimming shortened V by 5 bases and J by 0 bases, and 14 bases separated the two germline ends. The CDR3 has 16 residues.

The V call is TRBV6-4, the J call TRBJ2-7; TRBD1 matches at 8 bases. This CDR3 comprises 14 residues. Germline V gene data show CDR1 as MRHNA and CDR2 as SNTAGT. The V segment lost 2 bases and the J segment 7 bases; nucleotides outside the gene matches: 7. The CDR3 loop is CASSDAGQAGEQYF. CDR3 DNA sequence: TGTGCCAGCAGTGACGCGGGACAGGCAGGGGAGCAGTACTTC.

J is TRBJ1-1 and V is TRBV30, with 9 nucleotides matching TRBD1. The trim removed 2 bases at V and 7 bases at J, leaving 2 bases unmatched. CDR1 is GTSNPN, CDR2 SVGIG, per germline (reference sequence). The CDR3 consists of 12 residues. CDR3 DNA sequence: TGTGCCTGGAGTCCGGACAGGGGTGAAGCTTTCTTT. The encoded protein is CAWSPDRGEAFF.

The chain links TRBV10-1 to TRBJ2-2, with a weak D call TRBD2 (5 bases). Germline-derived CDR1 and CDR2 are WNHNN and SYGVQD (reference sequence). The CDR3 extends over 15 amino acids. Trimming took 6 bases from V and 2 from J, leaving 13 bases between them. Here the CDR3 reads CASSLTSINTGELFF. DNA of the CDR3: TGCGCCAGCAGCCTCACTAGTATAAACACCGGGGAGCTGTTTTTT.

This clone was counted between two and nine times. The J gene is TRBJ1-3, the V gene TRBV2; D not resolved. The CDR3 sequence is 15 residues long. Germline V lookup: CDR1 SNHLY, CDR2 FYNNEI. Trimming pared 1 base from V and 3 bases from J, leaving 10 bases between. The chain's CDR3 is CASSEEGGGGNTIYF. The CDR3, as DNA: TGTGCCAGCAGTGAAGAGGGAGGAGGTGGAAACACCATATATTTT.

The chain combines TRBV5-4 with TRBJ2-2, with D perhaps matching TRBD2 (6 bases). Germline V gene sequence: CDR1 SGHNT, CDR2 YYREEE (reference sequence). The V and J ends lost 9 bases and 5 bases respectively, with 14 bases between them. The CDR3 totals 13 residues. Here the CDR3 reads CAIDRRGTGELFF. DNA of the CDR3: TGTGCCATCGACCGCCGGGGGACCGGGGAGCTGTTTTTT.

The chain couples TRBV4-1 to TRBJ2-7; maybe TRBD1 (6 bases). The germline V gene encodes CDR1 MGHRA and CDR2 YSYEKL. Trimming removed 3 bases at V and 7 bases at J, with 13 bases between. The CDR3 runs to 13 residues. This chain's CDR3 is CASSQVGAGEQYF. In DNA form, the CDR3 reads TGCGCCAGCAGCCAGGTGGGGGCCGGGGAGCAGTACTTC.

The V call is TRBV5-6, the J call TRBJ2-4; D possibly corresponds to TRBD1 (6 bases). The CDR3 has 16 residues. V was shortened by 2 bases and J by 2 bases, with 14 bases between the two germline ends. Germline CDR1 reads SGHDT; CDR2 reads YYEEEE. CDR3 in DNA: TGTGCCAGCAGCTTCCGGGAAACAGGGCCCAAAAACATTCAGTACTTC. It codes for CASSFRETGPKNIQYF.

The V call is TRBV4-1, the J call TRBJ1-5; no firm D call. Germline CDR1 reads MGHRA; CDR2 reads YSYEKL. The CDR3 spans 13 residues. Deletions cut 2 bases from V and 13 bases from J, with 15 bases between. CDR3: CASSQTRLKPQHF. DNA of the CDR3: TGCGCCAGCAGCCAAACCAGACTCAAACCTCAGCATTTT.

The chain recombines TRBV5-6 with TRBJ1-2, with D hard to call. Trimming pared 9 bases from V and 3 bases from J, leaving 9 bases between. CDR3 length: 11 amino acids. CDR1 is SGHDT and CDR2 is YYEEEE in the germline V gene. CDR3 in amino acids: CATLSHYGYTF. In DNA form, the CDR3 reads TGTGCCACCCTATCACACTATGGCTACACCTTC.

V is TRBV4-2 and J is TRBJ1-1; 8 bases line up with TRBD1. Trimming took 4 bases from V and 7 from J; bases not matched to a gene: 14. Germline assignment: CDR1 LGHNA and CDR2 YNFKEQ. There are 16 residues in the CDR3. The CDR3 loop reads CASSPLPRTGPNEAFF. As DNA, the CDR3 is TGTGCCAGCAGCCCCCTACCCCGGACAGGGCCCAATGAAGCTTTCTTT.

This clone has just a few counts. The chain joins TRBV13 to TRBJ2-3; 9 bases are a match to TRBD2. V lost 3 bases, J lost 6 bases, and 7 bases stayed unmatched. The CDR3 totals 15 residues. The V gene's germline CDR1 is PRHDT and CDR2 FYEKMQ (reference sequence). The CDR3 region is CASSFASGGRDTQYF. DNA of the CDR3: TGTGCCAGCAGCTTTGCGAGCGGGGGGAGGGATACGCAGTATTTT. Combining the CDR3 with reference TRBV13 and TRBJ2-3 gives the whole variable domain AAGVIQSPRHLIKEKRETATLKCYPIPRHDTVYWYQQGPGQDPQFLISFYEKMQSDKGSIPDRFSAQQFSDYHSELNMSSLELGDSALYFCASSFASGGRDTQYFGPGTRLTVL.

V usage is TRBV19 and J usage is TRBJ2-7; 12 bases align to TRBD2. CDR1 is LNHDA and CDR2 is SQIVND in the germline V gene (reference sequence). V shed 6 bases, J shed 2 bases, and the junction held 5 bases outside the gene matches. This CDR3 region has 15 residues. As DNA, the CDR3 is TGTGCCAGTAGCATTGGACTAGCGGGGCCCTACGAGCAGTACTTC. Translation: CASSIGLAGPYEQYF.

The chain employs TRBV23-1 and TRBJ1-2; 8 nucleotides line up with TRBD1. TRBV23-1 is sorted into the ORF group, with uncertain function. With 6 bases clipped from V and 8 bases from J, the junction kept 14 bases outside the gene matches. This CDR3 is built from 15 residues. The CDR3 here is CASRTSRGRGYGYTF. Written as DNA, the CDR3 is TGCGCCAGCAGGACCTCCAGGGGGCGCGGATACGGCTACACCTTC.